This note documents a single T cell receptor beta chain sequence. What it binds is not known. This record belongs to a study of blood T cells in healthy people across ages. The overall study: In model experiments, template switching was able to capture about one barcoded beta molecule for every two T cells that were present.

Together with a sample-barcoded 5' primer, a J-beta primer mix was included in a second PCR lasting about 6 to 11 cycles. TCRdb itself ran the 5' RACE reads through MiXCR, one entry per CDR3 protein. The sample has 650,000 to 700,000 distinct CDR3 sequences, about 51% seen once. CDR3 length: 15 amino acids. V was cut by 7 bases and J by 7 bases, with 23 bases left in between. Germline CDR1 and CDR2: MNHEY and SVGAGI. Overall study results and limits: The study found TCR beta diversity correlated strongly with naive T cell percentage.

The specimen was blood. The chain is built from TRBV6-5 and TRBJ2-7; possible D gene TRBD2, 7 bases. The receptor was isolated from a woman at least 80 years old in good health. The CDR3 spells CASTPQRGGNKEQYF. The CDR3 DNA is TGTGCCAGCACTCCCCAAAGGGGGGGCAACAAGGAGCAGTACTTC.